The 15 T cell receptor beta chains presented below share a single source sample, sequenced in a study of vaccination and CD4 T cells after COVID-19. Treatment of the sample: roughly 10-day PBMC culture with coronavirus spike peptide pools or control peptides (ViraFEST assay). The study sequenced cultured CD4+ T cell DNA using the Oncomine TCR Beta short-read assay. TCRdb re-analysed the PCR reads in MiXCR, keeping a single row per CDR3 protein. The sample has some 15,000 distinct CDR3 sequences; 53% are singletons. No cognate antigen is known for these TCRs. The sequenced sample was CD4+ T cells from blood, cultured in vitro. The receptor source for this set is a human donor who had recovered from COVID-19.

Only a few counts were recorded for this clonotype. V gene TRBV7-9 combines with J gene TRBJ2-3; D is unresolved. Germline loops: CDR1 SEHNR, CDR2 FQNEAQ (reference sequence). This CDR3 has 13 residues. V dropped 8 bases and J dropped 2 bases, with 11 bases sitting between them. CDR3 amino acids: CASERVFTDTQYF. CDR3 coding DNA: TGTGCCAGCGAACGGGTGTTCACAGATACGCAGTATTTT.

The CDR3 DNA reads as TGTGCCAGCAGTGAGAGACAACGTTCCTATGGCTACACCTTC. Translating gives CASSERQRSYGYTF. This chain links TRBV6-1 with TRBJ1-2, with D hard to call. This CDR3 has 14 amino acids. The V gene's germline CDR1 is MNHNS and CDR2 SASEGT. V lost 3 bases, J lost 4 bases, and 12 bases lay in between.

This clonotype was seen a handful of times. V usage is TRBV2 and J usage is TRBJ1-5; D uncertain. V was pared by 6 bases and J by 0 bases, with 6 bases between. This CDR3 is 13 amino acids long. The germline V gene encodes CDR1 SNHLY and CDR2 FYNNEI. The CDR3 is CASRINSNQPQHF. As DNA, the CDR3 is TGTGCCAGCAGGATAAATAGCAATCAGCCCCAGCATTTT.

The sample holds a few counts of this clonotype. The chain recombines TRBV7-2 with TRBJ1-1; D not resolved. The CDR3 loop spans 14 amino acids. From germline, CDR1 is SGHTA and CDR2 FQGNSA. The ends were cut back, 1 base at V and 8 bases at J, with 14 bases in the middle. The CDR3 sequence is CASSLEIQRIEAFF. The CDR3 DNA reads TGTGCCAGCAGCTTAGAAATACAGCGAATAGAAGCTTTCTTT.

Relative to its sample, this clonotype is medium-sized. The chain carries TRBV5-8 and TRBJ2-2, with D unresolved. The CDR3 covers 13 residues. V was shortened by 3 bases and J by 6 bases, with 9 bases between the two germline ends. CDR1 and CDR2 from the germline V gene are SGHTS and YDEGEE. Here the CDR3 DNA reads TGTGCCAGCAGCTCCGGCTCTTCCGGGGAGCTGTTTTTT. Amino acid sequence: CASSSGSSGELFF.

A few counts support this clonotype. V and J are TRBV28 and TRBJ1-2; unclear D gene. V lost 5 bases to trimming and J lost 3 bases, with 10 bases between them. Looked up from germline, CDR1 is MDHEN and CDR2 is SYDVKM. The CDR3 covers 13 residues. CDR3 nucleotides: TGTGCCAGCAGTCCCCCCGGGGACTATGGCTACACCTTC. As protein: CASSPPGDYGYTF.

The chain couples TRBV7-9 to TRBJ2-5; the D is unclear. CDR1 and CDR2 from the germline V gene are SEHNR and FQNEAQ (reference sequence). Trimming stripped 3 bases from V and 0 bases from J, with 20 bases between. The CDR3 is 18 amino acids. CDR3 sequence (DNA): TGTGCCAGCAGCTTCGATACCCATGACATGTTGTACCAAGAGACCCAGTACTTC. This gives the protein CASSFDTHDMLYQETQYF.

The rearrangement links TRBV7-2 to TRBJ2-2, with D possibly matching TRBD2 (6 bases). CDR1 and CDR2 (germline): SGHTA, FQGNSA. This CDR3 is built from 15 residues. V gave up 5 bases and J gave up 4 bases, with 14 bases separating them. The CDR3 here is CASSTGASRTGELFF. The CDR3 DNA follows: TGTGCCAGCAGCACGGGAGCGAGCCGCACCGGGGAGCTGTTTTTT. The whole variable domain, filled in from reference TRBV7-2 and TRBJ2-2, reads GAGVSQSPSNKVTEKGKDVELRCDPISGHTALYWYRQSLGQGLEFLIYFQGNSAPDKSGLPSDRFSAERTGGSVSTLTIQRTQQEDSAVYLCASSTGASRTGELFFGEGSRLTVL.

This chain joins TRBV15 and TRBJ2-3; D is undetermined. In germline, CDR1 is LNHNV, CDR2 YYDKDF (reference sequence). The ends were cut back, 2 bases at V and 0 bases at J, with 9 bases in the middle. This CDR3 is built from 15 residues. In DNA form, the CDR3 reads TGTGCCACCAGCAGATCGGGCGTTAGCACAGATACGCAGTATTTT. This gives the protein CATSRSGVSTDTQYF.

This clonotype was picked up a small number of times. CDR3 DNA sequence: TGTGCCAGCAGTCCTATAACAGGGGGGAGGACCGGGGAGCTGTTTTTT. Translating it yields CASSPITGGRTGELFF. The chain employs TRBV7-7 and TRBJ2-2; 8 bases line up with TRBD1. V lost 6 bases to trimming and J lost 5 bases; unmatched junction nucleotides: 11. Per germline, CDR1 SSHAT and CDR2 FNYEAQ (reference sequence). The CDR3 totals 16 residues.

The chain uses TRBV18 and TRBJ1-1; maybe TRBD1 (5 bases). The ends were cut back, 1 base at V and 5 bases at J, with 11 bases in the middle. CDR3 size: 14 residues. Germline V gene sequence: CDR1 KGHSH, CDR2 LQKENI. The CDR3 DNA reads TGTGCCAGCTCACCACTGAGGGGATGGACTGAAGCTTTCTTT. Its translation is CASSPLRGWTEAFF.

The V call is TRBV20-1, the J call TRBJ2-1; 7 bases fit TRBD2. The CDR3 extends over 15 amino acids. Trimming took 3 bases from V and 7 from J; bases not matched to a gene: 12. The germline V gene encodes CDR1 DFQATT and CDR2 SNEGSKA (reference sequence). Here the CDR3 reads CSASRGWEGRNEQFF. Written as DNA, the CDR3 is TGCAGTGCTAGTAGGGGATGGGAGGGCCGTAATGAGCAGTTCTTC.

The chain has TRBV30 and TRBJ2-7; 9 nucleotides agree with TRBD2. The CDR3 is 15 residues long. Unmatched junction bases numbered 8, after V lost 1 base and J lost 4 bases. From germline, CDR1 is GTSNPN and CDR2 SVGIG (reference sequence). DNA of the CDR3: TGTGCCTGGAGTGGTGGCATGACTAGCGGATACGAGCAGTACTTC. This sequence encodes CAWSGGMTSGYEQYF.

V usage is TRBV27 and J usage is TRBJ2-7, with 8 bases aligning to TRBD2. V was pared by 6 bases and J by 4 bases, with 8 bases of the junction left unmatched. The CDR3 sequence is 14 residues long. Looked up from germline, CDR1 is MNHEY and CDR2 is SMNVEV (reference sequence). CDR3 loop: CASSKLAEAYEQYF. The CDR3 DNA follows: TGTGCCAGCAGCAAACTAGCGGAAGCATACGAGCAGTACTTC.

The rearrangement uses TRBV30 and TRBJ2-3; maybe TRBD2 (5 bases). The CDR3 runs to 16 residues. Germline CDR1 and CDR2: GTSNPN and SVGIG (reference sequence). With 3 bases removed from V and 2 bases from J, the gap between germline ends came to 18 bases. CDR3 region: CAWRETKRLLTDTQYF. For the CDR3, the DNA is TGTGCCTGGAGGGAGACGAAGCGGCTTCTCACAGATACGCAGTATTTT.